What follows describes a single T cell receptor (beta chain). This clone appeared once. What this receptor recognizes is not known. No base quality information exists; no much larger clone differs at one position. These data originate in a study of cytomegalovirus exposure and HLA in healthy donors (dated by TCRdb to the late 2010s). Concerning the study at large: In an earlier analysis of 450 to 750 of the donors, about 270 Gb of sequence data and approximately 120 million unique TCR beta sequences from some 170 million T cells were reported. Roughly 300 gigabases of sequencing data and 91 million or so unique TCR sequences made up an early release that covered over 550 HLA-typed donors. The genetic ancestry cluster associated with self-reported Caucasian donors included around 76% of the approximately 410 genotyped donors. The aim of the study was to test whether cataloging public T cell receptors could identify signatures of past pathogen exposure. Using immunosequencing, the study profiled T cell repertoires from 500 to 800 subjects and related those repertoires to cytomegalovirus serostatus. Besides the first cohort of approximately 710 subjects, a separate validation cohort made up of 120 different subjects was used. To predict cytomegalovirus infection status, the study combined high-throughput TCR immunosequencing, statistical association of individual TCRs with disease status, and machine learning. In a later analysis, previously published TCR beta repertoires from about 640 donors were re-analyzed and high-resolution HLA genotyping was added so that TCR occurrence patterns could be studied. The later analysis used no new phenotypic data to find candidate immune exposures, relying instead on TCR beta sequences and their occurrence across donors. In an earlier analysis of 500 to 650 of the donors, high-throughput TCR beta sequencing was used to judge whether each TCR beta V gene segment behaved as functional or pseudogenic. Alongside the repertoire data, information on donor age, sex, ethnicity and CMV serostatus was compiled. A later genetic analysis used genome-wide SNP genotypes for about 65% of the roughly 670 donors, treating that subset as a discovery cohort. All discovery cohort repertoires had been generated on a single sequencing platform. HLA typing covered class I and class II loci at four-digit resolution. The number of donors typed differed by locus, with 629-630 for A, B, C, DRB1 and DQB1, more than 500 for DQA1, 600 to 610 for DPA1, and under 490 for DPB1. About five DR-DQ haplotypes were handled as single units for association and clustering because linkage in the cohort was strong. On average, roughly 250,000 unique TCR beta nucleotide sequences were sequenced per donor among a few hundred genotyped donors of the cohort, with around 19% of those sequences being non-productive. Overall results and qualifications from the work: In both the original and validation cohorts, the classifier was reported to diagnose cytomegalovirus status with high specificity and sensitivity. In a later genetic analysis, a missense DCLRE1C variant was associated with V-gene and J-gene trimming of TCR beta chains, and the association was replicated in an independent cohort. Immune exposure information for the cohort was limited to CMV serostatus. According to a later genetic analysis, donors in an Asian-associated ancestry cluster had fewer N-insertions in productive TCRs than the approximately 650-donor mean. A cluster of highly shared sequence variants was judged likely to be a technical artifact of the sequencing pipeline. Specific HLA alleles were associated with 15,000 to 20,000 TCR beta sequences at a false discovery rate of 0.05 in a later analysis. A few of the identified cytomegalovirus-associated TCR beta chains were confirmed in vitro to be specific for cytomegalovirus antigens. About 17 rarely observed V segments, including chromosome 9 orphons, were excluded from the earlier analysis of several hundred of the donors because counts were too low. Because HLA typing was missing for some donors at each locus, association tests included only the typed subset. In an earlier analysis of 587 of the donors, most TCR beta V segments were observed in productive rearrangements about 87% or about 30% of the time, broadly matching IMGT annotations. The authors suggested that the approach could potentially be extended to other disease states and immunological phenotypes. Correlated functional status among segregating V segments might be attributable to linkage disequilibrium, but an unknown experimental factor could not be ruled out. A total of 150 to 200 TCR beta chains were listed by the study as associated with cytomegalovirus. A later analysis found that TCR association rates varied across HLA loci, with DRB1 alleles showing the most associated TCRs and HLA-C alleles the fewest. A further reported finding was that TCR beta sequences accurately predicted the HLA-A and HLA-B alleles for most subjects in the first cohort. This cohort had only TCR beta chains sequenced, and the lack of alpha or paired-chain data limited which features could be detected. Strong co-occurrence of HLA alleles, especially DR and DQ, made assigning TCR associations to individual alleles difficult. A later analysis found that most CMV-associated TCR beta chains appeared HLA-restricted, with HLA associations seemingly driven largely by CMV exposure. Across donors, most TCR sequences were observed very rarely, whereas some public TCRs were present in many individuals. Sequencing depth was assumed to be roughly uniform across donors in the presence/absence analyses, though that assumption may not hold. A later analysis reported that several top co-occurrence clusters appeared linked to parvovirus B19, influenza, CMV and Epstein-Barr virus. In a later analysis, HLA-associated TCR beta chains were found to be more clonally expanded and to have lower generation probabilities than equally common non-associated chains.

The cohort was made up of 500 to 800 healthy bone marrow donors. At the time of sampling, all cohort members were nominally healthy, though unrecorded immune exposures were likely present. The donor was CMV seronegative and was included in the group of several hundred seronegative cohort members. Every donor gave a peripheral blood sample, and the peripheral blood mononuclear cells from that sample were used for TCR beta sequencing. Genomic DNA extraction from the blood cell samples was performed with the Qiagen DNeasy Blood Extraction Kit. Receptors were amplified or captured by the immunoSEQ multiplex PCR assay. For the multiplex PCR, a mixture combining 60 forward primers for TCR Vbeta segments and 13 reverse primers for TCR Jbeta segments was used. The CDR3 region of rearranged TCR beta genes was amplified from genomic DNA by a multiplex PCR assay. The amplified TCR beta libraries were sequenced on the Illumina HiSeq System as 87-base-pair reads. Under the source paper's analysis protocol: A later analysis tallied 80 million to 95 million unique TCR beta chains across the 660 or so repertoires, and some 10 million of those chains were shared by two or more donors. Raw reads were error-corrected and collapsed into unique sequences by a nearest-neighbor algorithm in which closely related sequences were merged to remove PCR and sequencing errors. CDR3 sequences were aligned to IMGT reference sequences to assign V, D and J gene segments. For a sequence to be retained, a match of at least six nucleotides to both a V gene segment and a J gene segment was required. Rearrangements were called productive when the CDR3 lacked stop codons and stayed in frame with V and J; all others were non-productive. Following IMGT convention, CDR3 was defined as the stretch from the second conserved V-encoded cysteine up to the conserved J-encoded phenylalanine. Sequences without an unambiguous match to a single V gene segment were excluded from the earlier analysis of about 600 of the donors. An earlier analysis of fewer than 650 of the donors classified V segments as functional when productive rearrangements were above 56.7% and as segregating when the standard deviation between donors was above 5%. A statistical classification framework was built for diagnosing cytomegalovirus status from the catalog of TCR beta chain sequences. In a later analysis, TCR nucleotide sequences were compared against IMGT/GENE-DB human TR gene sequences so that V and J genes could be assigned. Using the TCRdist pipeline, a later analysis assigned CDR3 sequences along with most-parsimonious VDJ recombination scenarios. In a later analysis, each TCR beta chain was defined by its CDR3 amino acid sequence together with its V-gene family, and reads lacking a unique V-gene family were excluded. As a way to deal with suspected cross-contamination and a sequencing artifact, a later analysis dropped 450 to 700 nucleotide sequences that were highly shared and had low generation probability. For each public chain, a later analysis derived a clonal expansion index from normalized ranks of inferred template counts within each repertoire. Generation probabilities in a later analysis came from a VDJ recombination model fitted to out-of-frame rearrangements, and those results were checked against IGoR. In a later analysis, hypergeometric tests were used to score TCR-TCR, TCR-HLA and TCR-CMV co-occurrence, with a repertoire-size bias correction applied to TCR pairs. In a later analysis, false discovery rates were estimated by permuting HLA or CMV assignments 20 times. A later analysis grouped co-occurring TCRs with DBSCAN, adding TCRdist sequence similarity when clustering within HLA-allele-positive subsets. Co-occurrence clustering excluded repertoires with fewer than 30,000 or more than 120,000 public chains, plus five with anomalous nucleotide sharing. TCRdb's version of the immuneACCESS table is confined to in-frame rearrangements and falls short of the full clone set. An unresolved V gene accounts for under half of the shortfall where checked; the remainder is of unknown origin. For V, J and clone size, that table is used; D and trimming come from the DNA. The sample contains under 150,000 clones, approximately 77% of them found a single time. The ten largest clonotypes hold roughly 1.8% of the sample.

This TCR came from a man aged 18 to 30 in good health and CMV-seronegative. The sample taken for sequencing was PBMCs.

The sequenced DNA: TGTGCCGGCCGTCTAGAGTACAATGAGCAGTTCTTC. Its protein product is CAGRLEYNEQFF. Recombination connected TRBV7-9 to TRBJ2-1; the D segment cannot be called with confidence. The V end loses 11 bases and the J end loses 4 bases, and a stretch of 12 bases separates them. The CDR3 runs 12 amino acids, cysteine and phenylalanine included. Only CDR3 DNA is held: 36 bases, read in frame from base 1. The CDR1 and CDR2 encoded by the germline V gene (reference sequence) are SEHNR and FQNEAQ.